The present TCR beta chain was sequenced within a study of cytomegalovirus exposure and HLA in healthy donors. Study-wide findings and caveats: In a later analysis, at a false discovery rate of 0.05, 16,951 TCR beta sequences matched HLA alleles. Reportedly, diagnosis of cytomegalovirus status by the classifier showed high specificity and sensitivity. The HLA-A and HLA-B alleles of most subjects were reportedly predicted accurately from TCR beta sequences.

Healthy bone marrow donors made up the donor group. The PCR made use of 60 Vbeta and 13 Jbeta primers. Profiling relied on immunoSEQ multiplex PCR, and the TCRdb table lists in-frame clones only, not all of them. This sample has tens of thousands of clones, with around 78% found just once. Remarks on this clone: Its specificity is unknown.

Sequences were obtained from PBMCs. The sequence came from a man under 40 in good health and CMV-seronegative.

DNA for the CDR3: TGTGCCAGCACCGGGGGGATGGCCTATGGCTACACCTTC. Protein sequence: CASTGGMAYGYTF. The chain combines TRBV9 with TRBJ1-2, with a tentative D call TRBD1 (5 bases). Between the trimmed V and J ends, which lost 6 bases and 4 bases, there was a span of 13 bases. Germline V lookup: CDR1 SGDLS, CDR2 YYNGEE. This CDR3 region has 13 residues. The entire variable domain, with the rest obtained from reference TRBV9 and TRBJ1-2, is as follows: DSGVTQTPKHLITATGQRVTLRCSPRSGDLSVYWYQQSLDQGLQFLIQYYNGEERAKGNILERFSAQQFPDLHSELNLSSLELGDSALYFCASTGGMAYGYTFGSGTRLTVV.